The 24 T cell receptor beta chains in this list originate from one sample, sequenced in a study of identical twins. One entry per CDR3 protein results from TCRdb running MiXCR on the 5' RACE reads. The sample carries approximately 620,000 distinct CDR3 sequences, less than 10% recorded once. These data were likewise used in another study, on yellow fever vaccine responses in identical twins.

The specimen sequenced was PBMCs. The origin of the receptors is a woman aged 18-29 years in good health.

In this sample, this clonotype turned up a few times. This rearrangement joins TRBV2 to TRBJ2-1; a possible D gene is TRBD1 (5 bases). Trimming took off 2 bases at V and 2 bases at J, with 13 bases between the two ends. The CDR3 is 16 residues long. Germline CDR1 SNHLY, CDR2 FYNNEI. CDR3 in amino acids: CASSEPPQGAYNEQFF. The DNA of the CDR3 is TGTGCCAGCAGTGAACCGCCGCAAGGGGCCTACAATGAGCAGTTCTTC.

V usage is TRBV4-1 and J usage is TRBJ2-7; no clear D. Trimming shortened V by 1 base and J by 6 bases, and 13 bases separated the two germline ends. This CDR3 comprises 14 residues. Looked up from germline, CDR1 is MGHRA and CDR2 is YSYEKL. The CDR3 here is CASSQVDSQREQYF. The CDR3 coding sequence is TGCGCCAGCAGCCAAGTGGATAGCCAGCGCGAGCAGTACTTC.

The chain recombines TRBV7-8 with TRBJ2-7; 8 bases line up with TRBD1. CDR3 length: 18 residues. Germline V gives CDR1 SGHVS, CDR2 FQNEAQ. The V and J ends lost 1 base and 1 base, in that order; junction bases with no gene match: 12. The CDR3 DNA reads TGTGCCAGCAGCTTAGTTGGGACAGGCTTCGGGGGATCCTACGAGCAGTACTTC. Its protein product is CASSLVGTGFGGSYEQYF. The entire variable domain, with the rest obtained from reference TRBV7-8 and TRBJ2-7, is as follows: GAGVSQSPRYKVAKRGQDVALRCDPISGHVSLFWYQQALGQGPEFLTYFQNEAQLDKSGLPSDRFFAERPEGSVSTLKIQRTQQEDSAVYLCASSLVGTGFGGSYEQYFGPGTRLTVT.

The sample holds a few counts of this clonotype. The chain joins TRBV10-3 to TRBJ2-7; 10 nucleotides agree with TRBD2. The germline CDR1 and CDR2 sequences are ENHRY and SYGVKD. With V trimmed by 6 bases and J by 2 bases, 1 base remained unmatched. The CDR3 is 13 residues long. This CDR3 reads CAIRAGGPYEQYF. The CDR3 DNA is TGTGCCATCAGAGCGGGAGGGCCCTACGAGCAGTACTTC.

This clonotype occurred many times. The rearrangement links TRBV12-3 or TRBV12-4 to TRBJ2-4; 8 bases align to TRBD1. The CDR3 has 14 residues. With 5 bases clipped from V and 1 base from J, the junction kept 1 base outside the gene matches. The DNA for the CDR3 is TGTGCCAGCAGTCGGACAGGGGCCAAAAACATTCAGTACTTC. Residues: CASSRTGAKNIQYF.

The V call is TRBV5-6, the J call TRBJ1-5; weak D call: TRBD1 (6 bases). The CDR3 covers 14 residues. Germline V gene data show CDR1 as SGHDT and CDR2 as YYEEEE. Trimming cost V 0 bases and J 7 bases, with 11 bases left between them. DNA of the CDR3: TGTGCCAGCAGCTTGGATGGGGGGCGGCAGCCCCAGCATTTT. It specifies CASSLDGGRQPQHF. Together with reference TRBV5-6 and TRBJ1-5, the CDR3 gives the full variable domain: DAGVTQSPTHLIKTRGQQVTLRCSPKSGHDTVSWYQQALGQGPQFIFQYYEEEERQRGNFPDRFSGHQFPNYSSELNVNALLLGDSALYLCASSLDGGRQPQHFGDGTRLSIL.

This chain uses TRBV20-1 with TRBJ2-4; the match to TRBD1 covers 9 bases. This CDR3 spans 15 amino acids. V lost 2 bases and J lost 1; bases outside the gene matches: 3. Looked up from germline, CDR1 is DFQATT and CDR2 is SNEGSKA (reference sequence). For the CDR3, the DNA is TGCAGTGCTAGAAGACAGGGGGTGGCCAAAAACATTCAGTACTTC. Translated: CSARRQGVAKNIQYF.

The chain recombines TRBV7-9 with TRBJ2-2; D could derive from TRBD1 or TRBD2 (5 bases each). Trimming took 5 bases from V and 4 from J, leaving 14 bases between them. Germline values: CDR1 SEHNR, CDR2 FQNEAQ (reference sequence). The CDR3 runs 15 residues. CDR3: CASSPQGDLTGELFF. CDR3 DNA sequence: TGTGCCAGCAGCCCCCAGGGAGACCTCACCGGGGAGCTGTTTTTT.

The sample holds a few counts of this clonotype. The CDR3 region has the DNA TGTGCCAGCAGCTCCATAGCGGGAGCCAAAAACATTCAGTACTTC. Translated: CASSSIAGAKNIQYF. V usage is TRBV11-2 and J usage is TRBJ2-4; 7 bases fit TRBD2. Trimming at V came to 4 bases and at J to 0 bases, leaving 3 bases not matched to a gene. Germline CDR1 SGHAT, CDR2 FQNNGV. The CDR3 has 15 residues.

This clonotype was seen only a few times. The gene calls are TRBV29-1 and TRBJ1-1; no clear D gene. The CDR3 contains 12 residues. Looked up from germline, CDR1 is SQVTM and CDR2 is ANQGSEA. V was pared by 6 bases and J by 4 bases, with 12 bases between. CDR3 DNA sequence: TGCAGCGTCTCGCCATTGGGCACTGAAGCTTTCTTT. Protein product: CSVSPLGTEAFF.

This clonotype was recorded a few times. The DNA for the CDR3 is TGTGCCAGCAGCTTAGAGACAAATGAGCAGTTCTTC. Encoded protein: CASSLETNEQFF. V is TRBV11-3 and J is TRBJ2-1; D is unresolved. Deletions cut 0 bases from V and 7 bases from J, with 4 bases between. Germline V lookup: CDR1 SGHNT, CDR2 YENEEA. There are 12 residues in the CDR3.

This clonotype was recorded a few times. The CDR3: CSARERGVYNEQFF. The CDR3 region has the DNA TGCAGTGCTAGAGAGCGGGGGGTCTACAATGAGCAGTTCTTC. The rearrangement links TRBV20-1 to TRBJ2-1; TRBD2 matches 8 bases. Trimming at V came to 0 bases and at J to 3 bases, leaving 1 base not matched to a gene. Per germline, CDR1 DFQATT and CDR2 SNEGSKA (reference sequence). The CDR3 consists of 14 residues.

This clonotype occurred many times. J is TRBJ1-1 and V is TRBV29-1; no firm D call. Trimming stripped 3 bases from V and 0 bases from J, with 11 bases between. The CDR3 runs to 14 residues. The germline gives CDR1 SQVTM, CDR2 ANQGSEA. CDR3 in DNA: TGCAGCGTTGAGCAAGCCATAATGAACACTGAAGCTTTCTTT. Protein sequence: CSVEQAIMNTEAFF.

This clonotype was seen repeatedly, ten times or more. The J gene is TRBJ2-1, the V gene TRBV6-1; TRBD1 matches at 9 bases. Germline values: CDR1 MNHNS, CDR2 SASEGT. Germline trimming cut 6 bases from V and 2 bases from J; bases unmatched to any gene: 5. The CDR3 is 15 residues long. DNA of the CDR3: TGTGCCAGCAGGGTCACAGGGGGCCCCTACAATGAGCAGTTCTTC. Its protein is CASRVTGGPYNEQFF.

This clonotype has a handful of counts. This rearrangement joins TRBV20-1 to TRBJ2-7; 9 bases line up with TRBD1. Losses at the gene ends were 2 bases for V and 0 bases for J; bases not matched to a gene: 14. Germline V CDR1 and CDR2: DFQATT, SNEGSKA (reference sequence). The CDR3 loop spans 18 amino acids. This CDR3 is CSARRPLLPGQGSYEQYF. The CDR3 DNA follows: TGCAGTGCTAGAAGACCCCTCCTTCCGGGACAGGGCTCCTACGAGCAGTACTTC.

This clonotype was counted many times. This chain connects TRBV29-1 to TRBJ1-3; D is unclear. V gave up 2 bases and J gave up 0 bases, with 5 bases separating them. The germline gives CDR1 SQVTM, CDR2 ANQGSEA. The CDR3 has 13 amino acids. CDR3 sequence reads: CSVEQDSGNTIYF. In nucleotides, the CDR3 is TGCAGCGTTGAACAGGACTCTGGAAACACCATATATTTT.

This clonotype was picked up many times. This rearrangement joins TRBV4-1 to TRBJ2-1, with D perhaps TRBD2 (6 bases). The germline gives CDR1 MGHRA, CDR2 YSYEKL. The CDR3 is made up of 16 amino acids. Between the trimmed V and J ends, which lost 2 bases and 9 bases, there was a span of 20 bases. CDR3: CASSQSDSPGLREQFF. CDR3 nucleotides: TGCGCCAGCAGCCAATCGGATTCTCCGGGACTCCGTGAGCAGTTCTTC.

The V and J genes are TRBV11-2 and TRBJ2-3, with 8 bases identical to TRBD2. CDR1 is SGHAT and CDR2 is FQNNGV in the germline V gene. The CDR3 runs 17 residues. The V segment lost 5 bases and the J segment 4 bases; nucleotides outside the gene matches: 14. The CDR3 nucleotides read TGTGCCAGCAGCCCGCTTGGACTAGCTTTATCCCCAGATACGCAGTATTTT. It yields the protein CASSPLGLALSPDTQYF. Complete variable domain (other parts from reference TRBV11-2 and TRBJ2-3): EAGVAQSPRYKIIEKRQSVAFWCNPISGHATLYWYQQILGQGPKLLIQFQNNGVVDDSQLPKDRFSAERLKGVDSTLKIQPAKLEDSAVYLCASSPLGLALSPDTQYFGPGTRLTVL.

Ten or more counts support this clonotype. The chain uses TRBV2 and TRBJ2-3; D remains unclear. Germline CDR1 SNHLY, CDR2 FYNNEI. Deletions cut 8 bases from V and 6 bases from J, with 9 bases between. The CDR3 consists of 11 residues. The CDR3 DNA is TGTGCCAGCGGAGCCTACGATACGCAGTATTTT. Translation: CASGAYDTQYF.

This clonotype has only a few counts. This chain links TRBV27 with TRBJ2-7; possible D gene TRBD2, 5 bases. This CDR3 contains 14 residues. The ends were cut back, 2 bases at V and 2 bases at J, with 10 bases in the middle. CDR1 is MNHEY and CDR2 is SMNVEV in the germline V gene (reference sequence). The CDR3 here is CASSLTRAAYEQYF. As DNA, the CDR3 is TGTGCCAGCAGTTTAACGCGGGCGGCCTACGAGCAGTACTTC.

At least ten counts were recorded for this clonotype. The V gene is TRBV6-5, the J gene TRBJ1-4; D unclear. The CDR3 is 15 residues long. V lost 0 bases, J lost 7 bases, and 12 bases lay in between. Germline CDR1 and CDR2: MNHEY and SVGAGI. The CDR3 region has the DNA TGTGCCAGCAGTTACTCTTCAGGTGCTGGTGAAAAACTGTTTTTT. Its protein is CASSYSSGAGEKLFF.

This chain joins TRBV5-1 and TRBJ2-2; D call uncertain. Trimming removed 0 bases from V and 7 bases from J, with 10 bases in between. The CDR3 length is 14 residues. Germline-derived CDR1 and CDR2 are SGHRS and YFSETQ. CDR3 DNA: TGCGCCAGCAGCTTGGATAGTGCGGTCGGGGAGCTGTTTTTT. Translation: CASSLDSAVGELFF.

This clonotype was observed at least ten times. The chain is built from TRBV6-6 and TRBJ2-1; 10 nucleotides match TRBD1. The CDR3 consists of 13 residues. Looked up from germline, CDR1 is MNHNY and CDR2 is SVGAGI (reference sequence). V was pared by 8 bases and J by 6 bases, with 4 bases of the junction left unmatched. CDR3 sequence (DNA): TGTGCCAGCCTATGGACAGGGGGCAATGAGCAGTTCTTC. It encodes CASLWTGGNEQFF.

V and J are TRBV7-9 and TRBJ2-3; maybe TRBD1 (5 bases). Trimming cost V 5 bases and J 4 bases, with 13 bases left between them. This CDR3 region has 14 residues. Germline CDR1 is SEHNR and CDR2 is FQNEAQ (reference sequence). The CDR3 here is CASSVALGADTQYF. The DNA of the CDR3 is TGTGCCAGCAGCGTTGCGCTAGGGGCAGATACGCAGTATTTT. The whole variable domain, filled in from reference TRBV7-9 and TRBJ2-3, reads DTGVSQNPRHKITKRGQNVTFRCDPISEHNRLYWYRQTLGQGPEFLTYFQNEAQLEKSRLLSDRFSAERPKGSFSTLEIQRTEQGDSAMYLCASSVALGADTQYFGPGTRLTVL.